This TCR beta chain was identified in a study of post-analysis software for immune sequencing data. This clonotype appeared a few times. Its antigen remains unknown. Study-wide results and caveats: Controls showed lower frequencies than patients for five or six TRBV segments, and TRBV5-6, TRBV5-1 and TRBV20-1 were among these. Normalized Chao1 diversity was significantly lower in multiple sclerosis patients than in controls. Under F measure analysis, samples from one preparation batch co-clustered strongly.

Trimming at V came to 5 bases and at J to 7 bases, leaving 10 bases not matched to a gene. Germline loops: CDR1 MNHEY, CDR2 SVGAGI. The CDR3 length is 15 residues. Researchers reported that TCR beta cDNA libraries carried unique molecular identifiers. From the PCR reads, TCRdb called clonotypes with MiXCR, one entry per CDR3 protein. Here the sample spans around 700,000 distinct CDR3 sequences, 55% to 70% being singletons. The sequencing input was blood. V usage is TRBV6-5 and J usage is TRBJ2-1; 8 bases are shared with TRBD2. The clonotype originates from a girl aged 2 to 9 with multiple sclerosis. The CDR3 DNA follows: TGTGCCAGCAGTCTAGAAACTAGCGGTCAAAATGAGCAGTTCTTC. Its translation is CASSLETSGQNEQFF.